One T cell receptor (beta chain) is described in this entry. As yet, its antigen is unknown. One end of the junction fails to match germline, which may point to a read error. This same CDR3 is encoded by further DNA sequences in the sample. TCRdb keeps only in-frame clones here, not all; method: immunoSEQ multiplex PCR. Of several thousand clones detected, nearly 80% appear once; the ten largest clones hold about 8%. This specimen comes from a study of immune evolution from preneoplasia to lung adenocarcinoma. General observations from the study: Top clone frequencies peaked in normal lung, apparently declining through invasive adenocarcinoma. Later-stage lesions seemingly showed higher T cell density and diversity than normal lung.

The CDR3 extends over 12 amino acids. Germline lookup yields CDR1 SGHTA and CDR2 FQGNSA. Patient tissue came from resections in Japan or China, 2014–2017. Two lung cancer pathologists independently confirmed each histologic diagnosis. The clonotype comes from a person aged 55-79 years with lung adenocarcinoma. The material sequenced was FFPE adjacent normal lung tissue. This chain connects TRBV7-2 to TRBJ1-1; D is uncertain. Here the CDR3 DNA reads TGTGCCAGCAGCTTAATGAATACTGAAGCTTTCTTT. Its protein is CASSLMNTEAFF.